The entry that follows covers one T cell receptor beta chain sequence. The sample originates from a study of control samples from healthy donors and cancer patients. Libraries were prepared by immunoSEQ multiplex PCR; TCRdb keeps only in-frame clonotypes and omits some of them. The sample gives nearly 35,000 clones, around 93% of which show up once; approximately 1.7% is in the top ten. This CDR3 is 15 amino acids long. Germline V gene sequence: CDR1 SGHTS, CDR2 YDEGEE. V was shortened by 4 bases and J by 2 bases, with 16 bases between the two germline ends. The genes are TRBV5-8 and TRBJ2-7; TRBD1 is a possible D gene (6 bases). The sequencing input was PBMCs. The receptor's source is a man aged 40-55 years with colorectal cancer. CDR3 nucleotide sequence: TGTGCCAGCAGCGAGTCGTACAGGGTGCCCTACGAGCAGTACTTC. Its translation is CASSESYRVPYEQYF.